Described below is a single T cell receptor (beta chain) sequence and its context. Its antigen is unidentified. Sequencing used immunoSEQ multiplex PCR; TCRdb keeps in-frame clones, though not all of them. This sample has 80,000 to 90,000 clones, with about nine tenths found just once. V was shortened by 6 bases and J by 7 bases, with 19 bases between the two germline ends. CDR3 length: 16 amino acids. Germline values: CDR1 WSHSY, CDR2 SAAADI. The sample comes from a study of T cell responses to AZD1222 COVID-19 vaccine. Study-wide findings and caveats: None of the repertoires were sampled until the peak T cell response had passed. CD4 TCRs covered the whole spike, strongest at regions 160-218 and 743-854. Most donors were white British, females outnumbered males, and clonal diversity was possibly underestimated. Variant regions that are unmutated are reportedly the target of nearly half of spike-specific TCRs.

J is TRBJ1-6 and V is TRBV10-2; D might be TRBD1 (6 bases). The TCR was taken from an adult who received the AZD1222 COVID-19 vaccine. The starting material was peripheral blood, obtained 28 days after the second AZD1222 dose. CDR3 sequence: CASRYTGGGMNSPLHF. For the CDR3, the DNA is TGCGCCAGCAGATACACGGGAGGGGGGATGAATTCACCCCTCCACTTT.